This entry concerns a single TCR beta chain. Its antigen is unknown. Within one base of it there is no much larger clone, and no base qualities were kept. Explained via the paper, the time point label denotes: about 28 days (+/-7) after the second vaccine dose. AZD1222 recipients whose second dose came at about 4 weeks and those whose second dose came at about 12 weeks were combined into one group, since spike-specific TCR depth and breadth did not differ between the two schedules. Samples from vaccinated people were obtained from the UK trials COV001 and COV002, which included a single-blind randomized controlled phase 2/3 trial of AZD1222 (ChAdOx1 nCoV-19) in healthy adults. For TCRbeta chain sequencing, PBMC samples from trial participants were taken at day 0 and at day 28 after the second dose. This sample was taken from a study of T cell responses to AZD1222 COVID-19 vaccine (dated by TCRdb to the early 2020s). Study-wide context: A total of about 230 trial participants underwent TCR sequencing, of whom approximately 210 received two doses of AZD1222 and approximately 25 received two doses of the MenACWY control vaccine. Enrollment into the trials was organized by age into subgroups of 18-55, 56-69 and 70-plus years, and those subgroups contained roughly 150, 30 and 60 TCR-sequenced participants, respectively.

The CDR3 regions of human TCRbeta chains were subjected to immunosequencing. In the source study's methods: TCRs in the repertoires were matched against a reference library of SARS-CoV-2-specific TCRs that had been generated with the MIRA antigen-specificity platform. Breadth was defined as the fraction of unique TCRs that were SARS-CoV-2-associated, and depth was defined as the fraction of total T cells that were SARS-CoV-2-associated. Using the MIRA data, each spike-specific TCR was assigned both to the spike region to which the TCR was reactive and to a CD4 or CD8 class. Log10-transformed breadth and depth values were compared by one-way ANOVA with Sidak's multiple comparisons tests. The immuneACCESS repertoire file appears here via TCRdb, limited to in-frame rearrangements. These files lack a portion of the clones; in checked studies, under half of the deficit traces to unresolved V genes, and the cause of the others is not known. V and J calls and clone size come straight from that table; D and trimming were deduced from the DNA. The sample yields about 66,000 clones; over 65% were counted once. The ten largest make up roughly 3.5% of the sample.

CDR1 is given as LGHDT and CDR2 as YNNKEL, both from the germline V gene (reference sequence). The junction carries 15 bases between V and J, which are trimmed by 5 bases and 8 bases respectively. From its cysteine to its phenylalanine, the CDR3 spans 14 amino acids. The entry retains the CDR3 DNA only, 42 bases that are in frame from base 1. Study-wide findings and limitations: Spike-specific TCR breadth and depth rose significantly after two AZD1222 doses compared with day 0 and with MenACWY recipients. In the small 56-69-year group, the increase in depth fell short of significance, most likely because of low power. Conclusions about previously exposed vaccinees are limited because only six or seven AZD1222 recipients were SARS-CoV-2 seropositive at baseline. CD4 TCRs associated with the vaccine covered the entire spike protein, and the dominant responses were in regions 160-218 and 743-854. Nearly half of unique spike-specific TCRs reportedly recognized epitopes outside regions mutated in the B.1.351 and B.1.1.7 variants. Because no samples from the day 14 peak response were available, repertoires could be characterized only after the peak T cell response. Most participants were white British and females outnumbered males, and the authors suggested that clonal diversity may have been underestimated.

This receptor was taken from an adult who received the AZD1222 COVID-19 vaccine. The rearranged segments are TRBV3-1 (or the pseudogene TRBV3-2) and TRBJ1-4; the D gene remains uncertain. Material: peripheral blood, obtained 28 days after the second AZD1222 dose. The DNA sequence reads TGTGCCAGCAGCGTACAAGCGAGCGGCGAAAAACTGTTTTTT. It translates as CASSVQASGEKLFF.